The entry below gives a single T cell receptor (beta chain) sequence along with its context. TCR beta VDJ and CDR3 profiling used genomic DNA as template. In TCRdb, the reads were re-called with MiXCR into one record per CDR3 protein. Counted here are 150,000 to 200,000 distinct CDR3 sequences, about 50% occurring once; the ten biggest clones make up more than 30%. The ends were cut back, 6 bases at V and 3 bases at J, with 18 bases in the middle. Germline lookup yields CDR1 LNHDA and CDR2 SQIVND (reference sequence). This CDR3 has 15 amino acids. It was patients with CD8+CD57+ cell expansion by flow cytometry who were chosen for sequencing. This sample was taken from a study of CD8+CD57+ T cells in acquired aplastic anemia. Study information: Roughly 3 ug was the average amount of DNA from sorted CD4+ and CD8+ cells.

The sample consisted of sorted CD4+, CD8+, or CD8+CD57+ T cells (not recorded which) from PBMCs. The origin of this receptor is a human donor with aplastic anemia. The chain combines TRBV19 with TRBJ2-7; possibly TRBD1 for D (6 bases). CDR3 amino acids: CASSPGAGAFYEQYF. The CDR3 nucleotides are TGTGCCAGTAGCCCCGGGGCAGGGGCGTTCTACGAGCAGTACTTC.